Listed below are T cell receptor beta chains from one sample, sequenced in a study of blood T cell repertoires in COVID-19. Produced via immunoSEQ multiplex PCR; TCRdb's table is partial and in-frame only. Of about 100,000 clones listed, approximately 86% are singletons. The material sequenced was PBMCs or T cells enriched from blood (not recorded which). Every receptor here comes from a woman in her forties or fifties who had recovered from COVID-19. Both conserved end residues are part of each CDR3. The order of the fields is CDR3 protein, CDR3 DNA, D gene, V gene, clone size, J gene. A D gene is named only where the DNA matches it firmly. Where a row states a size, it is once, few, many or the class of an expanded clone; other rows omit it.

CDR3 protein: CASTGQGAGEAFF
CDR3 DNA: TGTGCCAGTACGGGACAGGGGGCTGGAGAAGCTTTCTTT
D gene: TRBD1
V gene: TRBV19
clone size: few
J gene: TRBJ1-1

CDR3 protein: CASGLGGMRAVQETQYF
CDR3 DNA: TGTGCTAGTGGTTTGGGGGGTATGAGGGCGGTACAAGAGACCCAGTACTTC
D gene: .
V gene: TRBV12-5
clone size: .
J gene: TRBJ2-5

CDR3 protein: CASSGGTISTGGAYGYTF
CDR3 DNA: TGTGCCAGCAGTGGGGGGACCATATCGACAGGGGGTGCCTATGGCTACACCTTC
D gene: TRBD1
V gene: TRBV28
clone size: .
J gene: TRBJ1-2

CDR3 protein: CASTAGGTSYEQYF
CDR3 DNA: TGTGCCAGCACAGCGGGGGGGACCTCCTACGAGCAGTACTTC
D gene: TRBD2
V gene: TRBV28
clone size: .
J gene: TRBJ2-7

CDR3 protein: CASSKNSPGGYTF
CDR3 DNA: TGTGCCAGCAGTAAAAACAGTCCTGGTGGCTACACCTTC
D gene: .
V gene: TRBV28
clone size: .
J gene: TRBJ1-2

CDR3 protein: CASSPEQGDTEAFF
CDR3 DNA: TGTGCCAGCAGCCCTGAACAGGGTGACACTGAAGCTTTCTTT
D gene: .
V gene: TRBV4-2
clone size: .
J gene: TRBJ1-1

CDR3 protein: CASLSQGNGNQPQHF
CDR3 DNA: TGTGCCAGTCTGTCCCAGGGTAATGGCAATCAGCCCCAGCATTTT
D gene: .
V gene: TRBV28
clone size: .
J gene: TRBJ1-5

CDR3 protein: CASSDTADTEAFF
CDR3 DNA: TGTGCCAGCAGTGACACGGCGGACACTGAAGCTTTCTTT
D gene: .
V gene: TRBV2
clone size: few
J gene: TRBJ1-1

CDR3 protein: CASSLTDRDEQYF
CDR3 DNA: TGTGCCAGCAGCTTAACGGACAGGGACGAGCAGTACTTC
D gene: TRBD1
V gene: TRBV7-3
clone size: .
J gene: TRBJ2-7

CDR3 protein: CASREQGAIAIPLHF
CDR3 DNA: TGTGCCAGCAGGGAACAGGGGGCGATTGCTATACCCCTCCACTTT
D gene: TRBD1
V gene: TRBV2
clone size: .
J gene: TRBJ1-6

CDR3 protein: CATSRGRGEFYEQYF
CDR3 DNA: TGTGCCACCAGCAGAGGCAGGGGGGAGTTTTACGAGCAGTACTTC
D gene: .
V gene: TRBV15
clone size: .
J gene: TRBJ2-7

CDR3 protein: CASGRTGLFNEQFF
CDR3 DNA: TGTGCCAGCGGAAGGACAGGACTGTTCAATGAGCAGTTCTTC
D gene: TRBD1
V gene: TRBV7-3
clone size: .
J gene: TRBJ2-1

CDR3 protein: CASSIDMDGGRNEQFF
CDR3 DNA: TGTGCCAGTAGTATAGATATGGACGGGGGGCGCAATGAGCAGTTCTTC
D gene: .
V gene: TRBV19
clone size: .
J gene: TRBJ2-1

CDR3 protein: CASSKGQGGTGELFF
CDR3 DNA: TGTGCCAGCAGCAAAGGACAGGGAGGCACCGGGGAGCTGTTTTTT
D gene: TRBD1
V gene: TRBV11-3
clone size: .
J gene: TRBJ2-2

CDR3 protein: CASSSGNPRGELFF
CDR3 DNA: TGTGCCAGCAGCTCAGGGAATCCCAGGGGGGAGCTGTTTTTT
D gene: .
V gene: TRBV7-3
clone size: .
J gene: TRBJ2-2

CDR3 protein: CASSSNTGQAETQYF
CDR3 DNA: TGTGCCAGCAGCTCAAATACGGGACAGGCTGAGACCCAGTACTTC
D gene: TRBD1
V gene: TRBV11-2
clone size: .
J gene: TRBJ2-5

CDR3 protein: CASSLLGAGDTGELFF
CDR3 DNA: TGCGCCAGCAGCTTGTTGGGGGCAGGGGACACCGGGGAGCTGTTTTTT
D gene: .
V gene: TRBV5-1
clone size: .
J gene: TRBJ2-2

CDR3 protein: CASSRFRRGSYNEQFF
CDR3 DNA: TGTGCCAGCAGCCGATTTCGACGGGGGTCCTACAATGAGCAGTTCTTC
D gene: .
V gene: TRBV14
clone size: once
J gene: TRBJ2-1

CDR3 protein: CASRSGGVTGELFF
CDR3 DNA: TGTGCCAGCAGGAGCGGGGGGGTCACCGGGGAGCTGTTTTTT
D gene: TRBD2
V gene: TRBV11-1
clone size: .
J gene: TRBJ2-2

CDR3 protein: CASSIWGSGEGKTQYF
CDR3 DNA: TGTGCCAGCAGCATTTGGGGCTCAGGGGAGGGAAAGACCCAGTACTTC
D gene: .
V gene: TRBV7-9
clone size: .
J gene: TRBJ2-5

CDR3 protein: CASSGSIINSNQPQHF
CDR3 DNA: TGCGCCAGCAGTGGGAGCATCATAAATAGCAATCAGCCCCAGCATTTT
D gene: .
V gene: TRBV10-1
clone size: .
J gene: TRBJ1-5

CDR3 protein: CASSWGQGDYGYTF
CDR3 DNA: TGTGCCAGCAGTTGGGGACAGGGGGACTATGGCTACACCTTC
D gene: TRBD1
V gene: TRBV28
clone size: .
J gene: TRBJ1-2